This T cell receptor beta chain originates from a study of regulatory T cells in long-lasting Graves disease. Construction of TCR beta libraries relied on iRepertoire HTBI primers and on Arm-PCR targeting CDR3 regions. TCRdb reprocessed the multiplex PCR reads via MiXCR and lists one record per CDR3 protein. The sample consists of some 440,000 distinct CDR3 sequences, more than 20% of them appearing once. This clonotype occurred a few times. Trimming removed 3 bases from V and 1 base from J, with 9 bases in between. The CDR3 spans 14 residues. In germline, CDR1 is SGHTA, CDR2 FQGNSA. The time point is: persistent/refractory GD, antithyroid drugs over 5 years with positive TRAb. Scientists built the TCR library using RNA that was extracted from PBMCs.

Sequencing used peripheral blood mononuclear cells (PBMCs), obtained when the disease was refractory, from a patient treated with antithyroid drugs. This clonotype was sampled from a female donor with Graves disease. The chain couples TRBV7-2 to TRBJ1-1; D gene unclear. The CDR3 sequence: CASSFGSRNTEAFF. Written as DNA, the CDR3 is TGTGCCAGCAGCTTCGGGTCTAGGAACACTGAAGCTTTCTTT.